This T cell receptor (beta chain) was profiled in a study of CD8 T cells in Susac syndrome (dated by TCRdb to between 2017 and 2020). About the investigation overall: Repertoire sequencing was used to test whether CD8+ T cell activation and differentiation in Susac syndrome was antigen driven. The study compared CD8+ T cell repertoire clonality among around 11 healthy donors, roughly 14 Susac syndrome patients and about 16 multiple sclerosis patients. The study at large found these results: The number of individuals in the TCR sequencing and HLA analysis was recognized as being relatively small.

RNA was extracted using the RNeasy kit, and roughly 0.5 to 1 microgram was reverse transcribed with random hexamers. The immunoSEQ multiplex PCR assay, covering 54 Vbeta and 13 Jbeta segments, was used to amplify TCR beta CDR3 regions. Bias from PCR amplification was corrected by using a synthetic template baseline for primer optimization and for computational correction. On the authors' methods: Reads were annotated to V, D and J genes per IMGT and analyzed with immunoSEQ Analyzer, keeping only productive sequences. To calculate clonality, Shannon entropy was normalized by log2 of the number of productive unique sequences and then subtracted from one. For each patient and control, public and private clones were evaluated among the 100 most prevalent clones. A clone was defined as Susac-specific if it was absent from the healthy and MS cohorts, from more than 850 published viral clones and from other ImmuneACCESS disease sequences. TCRdb itself trimmed the public reads at Q25 with fastp, ran MiXCR and retained productive beta chains. Entries that share a CDR3 protein sequence are merged under the most common genes and DNA. TCRdb, not the authors, supplied the V and J calls. This sample holds under 200,000 distinct CDR3 sequences; around 95% were observed only once. The top ten hold about 0.15% of the sample.

Peripheral blood CD8+ and CD4+ T cells from healthy donors, Susac syndrome patients and multiple sclerosis patients were profiled using high-throughput TCR beta sequencing. The multiple sclerosis controls were treatment-naive patients whose relapsing-remitting disease, either stable or active, fulfilled the revised McDonald criteria. CD8+ TEMRA cells were enriched by FACS, while bulk CD8+ and CD4+ T cells were purified by magnetic negative isolation. Blood was drawn into EDTA tubes, processed within 24 hours, and PBMCs were isolated by density gradient centrifugation. PBMCs intended for TCR sequencing were frozen in liquid nitrogen and were later thawed in a 37 degrees C water bath. Purity of sorted or isolated CD4+, CD8+ and CD8+ TEMRA cells was at least 90%. Deletion took 6 bases off V and 0 bases off J, with a span of 12 bases between the germline ends. The germline V gene encodes CDR1 MDHEN and CDR2 SYDVKM. The cysteine opens and the phenylalanine closes a CDR3 of 14 amino acids. Only CDR3 DNA is held: 42 bases, read in frame from base 1.

A word on this clonotype: Its antigen target is currently unknown. There are no base qualities to consult, and no much larger clone falls within one base.

Sequencing input: CD8+ T cells from PBMCs. The clonotype comes from a human donor with multiple sclerosis. This receptor chain uses TRBV28 and TRBJ2-7, and TRBD2 may be the D gene, going by 5 matching bases. The DNA sequence is given as TGTGCCAGCAGGGGAGAAATCGGCTCCTACGAGCAGTACTTC. Its protein is CASRGEIGSYEQYF.